A single count supports the clone carrying this TCR beta chain. These data are taken from a study of T cell repertoires in ileal Crohn's disease. The table came from immunoSEQ multiplex PCR; TCRdb's copy has only in-frame clones and leaves some out. The sample shows 15,000 to 20,000 clones, more than 55% of them seen only once. The sequenced sample consisted of ileal tissue. The receptor comes from an adult with Crohn's disease.

CDR3 amino acids: CASSGFRGASSGNTIYF. The CDR3 DNA reads as TGTGCCAGCAGTGGGTTTCGTGGGGCCAGCTCTGGAAACACCATATATTTT. The V and J genes are TRBV2 and TRBJ1-3, with D maybe TRBD1 (5 bases). The germline V gene encodes CDR1 SNHLY and CDR2 FYNNEI. This CDR3 comprises 17 residues. V gave up 4 bases and J gave up 0 bases, with 16 bases separating them.